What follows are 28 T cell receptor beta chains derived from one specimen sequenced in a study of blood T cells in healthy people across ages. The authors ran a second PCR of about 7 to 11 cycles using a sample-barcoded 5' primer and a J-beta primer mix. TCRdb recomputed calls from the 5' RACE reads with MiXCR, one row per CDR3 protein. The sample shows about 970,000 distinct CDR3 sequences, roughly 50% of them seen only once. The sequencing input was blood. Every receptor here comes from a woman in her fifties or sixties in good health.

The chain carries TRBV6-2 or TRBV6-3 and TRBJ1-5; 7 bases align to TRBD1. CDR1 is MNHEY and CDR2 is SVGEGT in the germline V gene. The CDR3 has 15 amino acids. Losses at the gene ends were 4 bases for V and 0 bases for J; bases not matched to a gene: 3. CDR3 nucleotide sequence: TGTGCCAGCAGTTGGACAGGCAATAGCAATCAGCCCCAGCATTTT. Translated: CASSWTGNSNQPQHF.

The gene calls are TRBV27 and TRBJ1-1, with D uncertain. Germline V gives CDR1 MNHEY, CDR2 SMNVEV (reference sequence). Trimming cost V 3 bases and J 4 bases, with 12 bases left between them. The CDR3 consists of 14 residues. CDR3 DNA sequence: TGTGCCAGCAGTTTGGGGTCCTCGGGCACTGAAGCTTTCTTT. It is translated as CASSLGSSGTEAFF.

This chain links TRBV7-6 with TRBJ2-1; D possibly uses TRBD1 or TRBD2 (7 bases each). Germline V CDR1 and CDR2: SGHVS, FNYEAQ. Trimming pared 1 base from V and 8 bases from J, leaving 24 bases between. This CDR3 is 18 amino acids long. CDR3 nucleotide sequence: TGTGCCAGCAGCTTAGGTCATGCGTGGCAGGGGGGGTTGGATGAGCAGTTCTTC. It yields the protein CASSLGHAWQGGLDEQFF.

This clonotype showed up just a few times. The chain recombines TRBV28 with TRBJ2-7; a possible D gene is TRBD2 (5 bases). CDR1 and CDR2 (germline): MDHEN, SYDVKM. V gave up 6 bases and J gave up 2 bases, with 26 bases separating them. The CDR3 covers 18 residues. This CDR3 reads CASRGIFISEQNTYEQYF. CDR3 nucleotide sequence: TGTGCCAGCAGAGGCATCTTCATTAGCGAGCAAAATACCTACGAGCAGTACTTC.

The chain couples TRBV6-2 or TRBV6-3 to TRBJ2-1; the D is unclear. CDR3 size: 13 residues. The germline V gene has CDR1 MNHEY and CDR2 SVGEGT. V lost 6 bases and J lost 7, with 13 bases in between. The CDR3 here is CASSPPWANEQFF. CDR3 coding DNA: TGTGCCAGCAGCCCTCCTTGGGCGAATGAGCAGTTCTTC.

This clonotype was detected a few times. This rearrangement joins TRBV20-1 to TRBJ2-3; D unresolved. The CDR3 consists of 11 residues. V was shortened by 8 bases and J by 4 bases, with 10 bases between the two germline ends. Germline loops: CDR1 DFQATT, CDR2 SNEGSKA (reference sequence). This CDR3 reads CSPKWADTQYF. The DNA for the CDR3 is TGCAGTCCCAAATGGGCAGATACGCAGTATTTT.

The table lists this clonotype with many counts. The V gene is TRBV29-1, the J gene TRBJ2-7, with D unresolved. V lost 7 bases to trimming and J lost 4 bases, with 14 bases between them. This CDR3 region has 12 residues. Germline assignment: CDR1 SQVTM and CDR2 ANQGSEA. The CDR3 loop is CSAESISYEQYF. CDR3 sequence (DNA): TGCAGCGCCGAGTCTATTTCATACGAGCAGTACTTC.

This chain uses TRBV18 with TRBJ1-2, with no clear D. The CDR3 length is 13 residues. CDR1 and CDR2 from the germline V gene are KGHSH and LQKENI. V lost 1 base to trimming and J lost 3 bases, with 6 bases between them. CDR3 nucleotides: TGTGCCAGCTCACCACAAAGGGACTATGGCTACACCTTC. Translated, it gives CASSPQRDYGYTF.

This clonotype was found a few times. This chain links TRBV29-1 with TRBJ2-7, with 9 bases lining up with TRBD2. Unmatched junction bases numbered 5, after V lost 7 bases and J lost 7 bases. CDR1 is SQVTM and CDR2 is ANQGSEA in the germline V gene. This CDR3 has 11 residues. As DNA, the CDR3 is TGCAGCGGTAGGCTAGCGGGAGAGCAGTACTTC. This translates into CSGRLAGEQYF.

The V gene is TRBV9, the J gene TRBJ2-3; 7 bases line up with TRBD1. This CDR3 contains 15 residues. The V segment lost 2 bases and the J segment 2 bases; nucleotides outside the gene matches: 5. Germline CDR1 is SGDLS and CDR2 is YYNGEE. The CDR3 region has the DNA TGTGCCAGCAGCGTTACGGGACAGCTCACAGATACGCAGTATTTT. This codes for CASSVTGQLTDTQYF.

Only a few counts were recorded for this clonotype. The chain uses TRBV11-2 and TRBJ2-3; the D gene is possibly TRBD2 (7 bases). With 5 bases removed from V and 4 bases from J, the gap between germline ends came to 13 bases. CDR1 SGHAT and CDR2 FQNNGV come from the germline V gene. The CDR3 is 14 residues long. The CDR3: CASSKGGDSDTQYF. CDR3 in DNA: TGTGCCAGCAGCAAGGGGGGGGACTCAGATACGCAGTATTTT. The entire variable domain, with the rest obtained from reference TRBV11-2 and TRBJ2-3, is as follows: EAGVAQSPRYKIIEKRQSVAFWCNPISGHATLYWYQQILGQGPKLLIQFQNNGVVDDSQLPKDRFSAERLKGVDSTLKIQPAKLEDSAVYLCASSKGGDSDTQYFGPGTRLTVL.

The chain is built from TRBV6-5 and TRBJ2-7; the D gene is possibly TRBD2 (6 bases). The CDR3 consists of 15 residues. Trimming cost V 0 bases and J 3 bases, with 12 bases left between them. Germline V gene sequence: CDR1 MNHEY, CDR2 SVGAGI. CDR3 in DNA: TGTGCCAGCAGTTACTCCGCGGGACCCCTCTACGAGCAGTACTTC. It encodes CASSYSAGPLYEQYF.

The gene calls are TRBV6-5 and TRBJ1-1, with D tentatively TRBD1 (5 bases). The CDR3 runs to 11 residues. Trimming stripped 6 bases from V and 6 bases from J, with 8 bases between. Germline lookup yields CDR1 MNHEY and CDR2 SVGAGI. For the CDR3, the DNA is TGTGCCAGCAGCTGGGGGGCTGAAGCTTTCTTT. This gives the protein CASSWGAEAFF.

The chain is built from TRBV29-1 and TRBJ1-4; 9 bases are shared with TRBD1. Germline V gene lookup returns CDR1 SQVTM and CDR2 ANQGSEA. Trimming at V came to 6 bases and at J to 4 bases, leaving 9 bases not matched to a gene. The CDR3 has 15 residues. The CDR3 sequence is CSVSQGAGSNEKLFF. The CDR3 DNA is TGCAGCGTATCACAGGGGGCTGGGAGTAATGAAAAACTGTTTTTT. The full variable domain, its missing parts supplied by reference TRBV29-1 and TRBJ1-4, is SAVISQKPSRDICQRGTSLTIQCQVDSQVTMMFWYRQQPGQSLTLIATANQGSEATYESGFVIDKFPISRPNLTFSTLTVSNMSPEDSSIYLCSVSQGAGSNEKLFFGSGTQLSVL.

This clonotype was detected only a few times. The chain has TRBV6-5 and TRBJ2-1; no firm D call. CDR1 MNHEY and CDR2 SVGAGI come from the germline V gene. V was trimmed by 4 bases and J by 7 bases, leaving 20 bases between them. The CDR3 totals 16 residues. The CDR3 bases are TGTGCCAGCAGTTCACTTTCCGGGTCCTATTTAAATGAGCAGTTCTTC. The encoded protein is CASSSLSGSYLNEQFF.

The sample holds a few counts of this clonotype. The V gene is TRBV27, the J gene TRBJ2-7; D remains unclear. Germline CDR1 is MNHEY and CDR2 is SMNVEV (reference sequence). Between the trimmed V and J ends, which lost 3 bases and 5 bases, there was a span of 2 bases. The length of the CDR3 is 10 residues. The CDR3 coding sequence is TGTGCCAGCAGTTTCGACGAGCAGTACTTC. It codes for CASSFDEQYF.

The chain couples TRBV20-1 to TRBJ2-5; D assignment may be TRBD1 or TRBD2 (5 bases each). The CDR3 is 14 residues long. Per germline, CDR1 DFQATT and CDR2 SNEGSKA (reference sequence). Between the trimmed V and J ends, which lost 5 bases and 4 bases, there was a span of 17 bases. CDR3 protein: CSAPGRLRGETQYF. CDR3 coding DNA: TGCAGTGCTCCCGGTCGTTTGAGGGGAGAGACCCAGTACTTC.

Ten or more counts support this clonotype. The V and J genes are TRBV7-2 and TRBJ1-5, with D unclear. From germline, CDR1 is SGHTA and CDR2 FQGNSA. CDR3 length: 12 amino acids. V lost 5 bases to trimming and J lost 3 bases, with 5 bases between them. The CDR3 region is CASSQDNQPQHF. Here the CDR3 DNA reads TGTGCCAGCAGCCAAGACAATCAGCCCCAGCATTTT.

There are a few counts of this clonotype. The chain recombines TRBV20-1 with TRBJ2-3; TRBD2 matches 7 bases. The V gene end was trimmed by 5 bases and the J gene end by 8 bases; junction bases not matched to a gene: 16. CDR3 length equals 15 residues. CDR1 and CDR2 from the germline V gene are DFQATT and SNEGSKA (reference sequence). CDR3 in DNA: TGCAGTGCTGCCCTGAGGGAGGCGGGAGTCGGTACGCAGTATTTT. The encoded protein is CSAALREAGVGTQYF.

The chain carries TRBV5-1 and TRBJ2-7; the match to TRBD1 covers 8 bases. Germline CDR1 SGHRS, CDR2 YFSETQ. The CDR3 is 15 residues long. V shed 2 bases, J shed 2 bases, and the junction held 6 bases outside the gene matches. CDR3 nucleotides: TGCGCCAGCAGCTTTGACCCAGGGGGCACCTACGAGCAGTACTTC. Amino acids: CASSFDPGGTYEQYF.

CDR3 in amino acids: CASSLTRFKNIQYF. The CDR3 DNA is TGCGCCAGCAGCTTAACTAGGTTCAAAAACATTCAGTACTTC. V gene TRBV5-1 combines with J gene TRBJ2-4, with D tentatively TRBD2 (5 bases). Trimming removed 2 bases from V and 3 bases from J, with 9 bases in between. This CDR3 is built from 14 residues. Germline V gene data show CDR1 as SGHRS and CDR2 as YFSETQ.

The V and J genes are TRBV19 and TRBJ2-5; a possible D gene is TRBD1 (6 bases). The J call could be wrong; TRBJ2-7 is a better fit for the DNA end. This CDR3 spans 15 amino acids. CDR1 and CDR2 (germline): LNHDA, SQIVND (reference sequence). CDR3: CASSIQGNPLYEQYF. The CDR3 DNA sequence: TGTGCCAGTAGTATTCAGGGGAACCCCCTCTACGAGCAGTACTTC.

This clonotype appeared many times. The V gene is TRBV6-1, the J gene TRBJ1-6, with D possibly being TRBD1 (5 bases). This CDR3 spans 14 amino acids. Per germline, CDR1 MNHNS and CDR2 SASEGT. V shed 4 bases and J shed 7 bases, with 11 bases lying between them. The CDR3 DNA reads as TGTGCCAGCAGTGGTGGGGCGGAAAATTCACCCCTCCACTTT. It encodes CASSGGAENSPLHF.

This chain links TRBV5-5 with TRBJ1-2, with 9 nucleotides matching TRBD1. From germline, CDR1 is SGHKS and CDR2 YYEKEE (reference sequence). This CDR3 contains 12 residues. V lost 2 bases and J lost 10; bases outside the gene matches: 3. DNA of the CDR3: TGTGCCAGCAGCTTAGGGACAGGGATCTACACCTTC. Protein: CASSLGTGIYTF.

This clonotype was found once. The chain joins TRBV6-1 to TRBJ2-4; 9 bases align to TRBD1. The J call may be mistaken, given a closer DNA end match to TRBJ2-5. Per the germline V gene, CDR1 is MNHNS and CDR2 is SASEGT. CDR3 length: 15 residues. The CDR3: CASSTFGQGQETQYF. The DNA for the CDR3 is TGTGCCAGCAGCACTTTCGGACAGGGGCAAGAGACCCAGTACTTC.

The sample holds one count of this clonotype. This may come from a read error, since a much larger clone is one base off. The CDR3 spells CATSGSEAGVYEQYF. CDR3 sequence (DNA): TGTGCCACCAGCGGCTCAGAAGCGGGAGTCTACGAGCAGTACTTC. This chain connects TRBV15 to TRBJ2-5; TRBD2 agrees at 8 bases. The better agreement between TRBJ2-7 and the DNA end casts doubt on the J call. The CDR3 sequence is 15 residues long. Germline loops: CDR1 LNHNV, CDR2 YYDKDF (reference sequence).

CDR3 region: CASSFSSRGVKETQYF. In DNA form, the CDR3 reads TGTGCCAGCAGCTTTTCGTCCCGCGGGGTAAAAGAGACCCAGTACTTC. The chain couples TRBV11-2 to TRBJ2-5; D might be TRBD2 (6 bases). Germline V gene sequence: CDR1 SGHAT, CDR2 FQNNGV. The CDR3 length is 16 residues. With 3 bases removed from V and 3 bases from J, the gap between germline ends came to 17 bases.

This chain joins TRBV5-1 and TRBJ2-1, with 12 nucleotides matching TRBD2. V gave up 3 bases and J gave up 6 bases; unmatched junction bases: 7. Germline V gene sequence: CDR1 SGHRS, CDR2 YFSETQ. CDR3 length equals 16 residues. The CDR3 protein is CASSSLAGGLRNEQFF. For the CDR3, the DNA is TGCGCCAGCAGCTCCCTAGCGGGGGGGTTACGCAATGAGCAGTTCTTC.